This T cell receptor (beta chain) was identified during a study of cytomegalovirus exposure and HLA in healthy donors. General study findings and limits: While the bulk of TCR sequences proved rare, some public TCRs turned up in many donors.

On this clone: Its specificity is not known.

The CDR3 length is 15 residues. Germline V gives CDR1 SGHTA, CDR2 FQGTGA. J gave up 4 bases and V 2 bases, and 6 bases lay outside the gene matches. The PCR employed 60 Vbeta primers together with 13 Jbeta primers. Authors' analysis steps: Later work found approximately 80 million unique TCR beta chains, with about 10 million shared. Clones were sequenced by immunoSEQ multiplex PCR, and TCRdb holds only the in-frame ones, with some missing. That table gives V, J and clone size, and the DNA gave D and trimming. The sample lists tens of thousands of clones; 75% to 80% were seen once. When sampled, the donors appeared nominally healthy, though they likely had unrecorded immune exposures.

The sample comprised PBMCs. The chain employs TRBV7-3 and TRBJ1-2; 8 nucleotides align to TRBD1. The TCR originated in a female donor in good health and CMV-seronegative. CDR3 sequence (DNA): TGTGCCAGCAGCTTAGGCAGGGGGCGTCTCTATGGCTACACCTTC. This gives the protein CASSLGRGRLYGYTF.